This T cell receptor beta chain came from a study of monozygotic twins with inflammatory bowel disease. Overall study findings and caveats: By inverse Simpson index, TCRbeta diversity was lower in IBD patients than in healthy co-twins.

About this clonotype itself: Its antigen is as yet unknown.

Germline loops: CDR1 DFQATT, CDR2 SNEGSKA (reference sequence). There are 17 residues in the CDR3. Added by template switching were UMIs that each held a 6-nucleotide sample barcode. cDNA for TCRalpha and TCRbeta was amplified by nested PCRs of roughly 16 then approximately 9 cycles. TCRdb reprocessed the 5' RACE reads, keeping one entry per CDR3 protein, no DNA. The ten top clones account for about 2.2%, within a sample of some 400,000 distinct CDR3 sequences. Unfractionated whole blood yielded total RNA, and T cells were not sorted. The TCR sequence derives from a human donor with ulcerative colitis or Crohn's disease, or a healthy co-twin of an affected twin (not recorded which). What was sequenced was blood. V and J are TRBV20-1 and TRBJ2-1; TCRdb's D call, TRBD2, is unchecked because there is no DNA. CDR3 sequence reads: CSAPGTPAGGSYNEQFF.